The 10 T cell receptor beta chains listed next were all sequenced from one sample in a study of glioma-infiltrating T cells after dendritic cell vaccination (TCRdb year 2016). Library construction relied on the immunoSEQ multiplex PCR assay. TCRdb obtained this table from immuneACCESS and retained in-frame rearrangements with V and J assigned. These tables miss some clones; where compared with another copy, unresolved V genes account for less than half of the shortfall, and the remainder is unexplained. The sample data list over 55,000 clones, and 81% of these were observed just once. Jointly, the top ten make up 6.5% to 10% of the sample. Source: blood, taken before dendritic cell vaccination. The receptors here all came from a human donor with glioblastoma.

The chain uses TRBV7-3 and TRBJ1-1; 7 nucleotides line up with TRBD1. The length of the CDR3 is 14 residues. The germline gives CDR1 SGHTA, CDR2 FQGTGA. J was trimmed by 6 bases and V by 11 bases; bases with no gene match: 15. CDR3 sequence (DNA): TGTGCCGGACACAAACAGGGGCAGACCGCTGAAGCTTTCTTT. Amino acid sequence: CAGHKQGQTAEAFF.

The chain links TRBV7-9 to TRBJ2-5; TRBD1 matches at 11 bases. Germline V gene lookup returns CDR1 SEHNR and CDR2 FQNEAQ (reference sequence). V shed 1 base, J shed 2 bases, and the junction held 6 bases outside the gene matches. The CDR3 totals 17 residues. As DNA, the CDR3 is TGTGCCAGCAGCTTAGGTCTCCGGGACAGGGGGCAAGAGACCCAGTACTTC. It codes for CASSLGLRDRGQETQYF.

This CDR3 reads CASATSRTGELFF. The CDR3 nucleotides read TGTGCTAGTGCTACCTCCCGGACCGGGGAGCTGTTTTTT. V gene TRBV12-5 combines with J gene TRBJ2-2; D uncertain. CDR1 is LGHNT, CDR2 FRNRAP, per germline. The CDR3 contains 13 residues. V was pared by 7 bases and J by 5 bases, with 11 bases between.

CDR3 amino acids: CASSPGGQVRTEAFF. The CDR3 nucleotides are TGTGCCAGCTCACCAGGAGGACAGGTCCGCACTGAAGCTTTCTTT. The chain carries TRBV18 and TRBJ1-1, with 7 positions matching TRBD1. Germline-derived CDR1 and CDR2 are KGHSH and LQKENI. With V trimmed by 2 bases and J by 4 bases, 7 bases remained unmatched. The CDR3 totals 15 residues.

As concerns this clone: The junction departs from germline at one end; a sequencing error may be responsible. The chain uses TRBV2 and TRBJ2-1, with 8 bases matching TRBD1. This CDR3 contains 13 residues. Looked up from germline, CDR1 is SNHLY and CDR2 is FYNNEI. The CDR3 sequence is CASREDRGYEQFF. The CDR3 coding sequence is TGTGCCAGCAGAGAAGACAGGGGCTATGAGCAGTTCTTC.

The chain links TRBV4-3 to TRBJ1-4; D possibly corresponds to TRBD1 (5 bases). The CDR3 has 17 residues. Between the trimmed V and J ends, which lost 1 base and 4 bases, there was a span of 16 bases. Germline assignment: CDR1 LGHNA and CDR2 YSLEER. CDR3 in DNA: TGCGCCAGCAGCCAAGGGACACGGGCTCGAGTTAATGAAAAACTGTTTTTT. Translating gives CASSQGTRARVNEKLFF.

CDR3 residues: CAWVAGHWNTEAFF. The CDR3 nucleotides read TGTGCCTGGGTAGCGGGACACTGGAACACTGAAGCTTTCTTT. This rearrangement joins TRBV30 to TRBJ1-1, with D perhaps TRBD1 (6 bases). This CDR3 has 14 amino acids. Looked up from germline, CDR1 is GTSNPN and CDR2 is SVGIG (reference sequence). V lost 5 bases to trimming and J lost 1 base, with 14 bases between them.

Here the CDR3 DNA reads TGTGCCAGCAGCTTGGTTCTGTCTAATGAAAAACTGTTTTTT. Translating it yields CASSLVLSNEKLFF. The chain has TRBV5-6 and TRBJ1-4; D is unresolved. The CDR3 spans 14 residues. Between the trimmed V and J ends, which lost 0 bases and 3 bases, there was a span of 6 bases. CDR1 is SGHDT, CDR2 YYEEEE, per germline. Supplemented by reference TRBV5-6 and TRBJ1-4, the full variable domain reads DAGVTQSPTHLIKTRGQQVTLRCSPKSGHDTVSWYQQALGQGPQFIFQYYEEEERQRGNFPDRFSGHQFPNYSSELNVNALLLGDSALYLCASSLVLSNEKLFFGSGTQLSVL.

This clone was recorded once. CDR3 sequence (DNA): TGTGCCAGCAGTGTTGACAGAAACCAAGAGACCCAGTACTTC. Translating gives CASSVDRNQETQYF. The chain employs TRBV2 and TRBJ2-5, with D maybe TRBD1 (5 bases). V lost 4 bases and J 0 bases, leaving 9 bases between the germline ends. The length of the CDR3 is 14 residues. The V gene's germline CDR1 is SNHLY and CDR2 FYNNEI. Full variable domain (outside the CDR3, taken from reference TRBV2 and TRBJ2-5): EPEVTQTPSHQVTQMGQEVILRCVPISNHLYFYWYRQILGQKVEFLVSFYNNEISEKSEIFDDQFSVERPDGSNFTLKIRSTKLEDSAMYFCASSVDRNQETQYFGPGTRLLVL.

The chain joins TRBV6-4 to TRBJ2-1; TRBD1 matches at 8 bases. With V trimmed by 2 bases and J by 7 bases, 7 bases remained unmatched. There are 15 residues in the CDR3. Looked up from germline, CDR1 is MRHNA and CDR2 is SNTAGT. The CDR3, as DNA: TGTGCCAGCAGTGACACGGCAGGGGGCACGAATGAGCAGTTCTTC. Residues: CASSDTAGGTNEQFF.